The clone carrying this TCR beta chain was recorded many times. V was pared by 7 bases and J by 0 bases, with 8 bases between. Germline V gene data show CDR1 as SGHTA and CDR2 as FQGNSA. CDR3 length: 13 amino acids. TCRdb reanalysed the RT-PCR reads using MiXCR and keeps one entry per CDR3 protein. This table has about 680,000 distinct CDR3 sequences, 14% appearing once. Sequenced input: memory CD4+ T cells from blood. This receptor was obtained from a female donor in good health, serving as a healthy control. The V call is TRBV7-2, the J call TRBJ2-3, with D possibly being TRBD1 (5 bases). The CDR3 DNA reads TGTGCCAGCAAGCAGGGTAGCACAGATACGCAGTATTTT. Its translation is CASKQGSTDTQYF.